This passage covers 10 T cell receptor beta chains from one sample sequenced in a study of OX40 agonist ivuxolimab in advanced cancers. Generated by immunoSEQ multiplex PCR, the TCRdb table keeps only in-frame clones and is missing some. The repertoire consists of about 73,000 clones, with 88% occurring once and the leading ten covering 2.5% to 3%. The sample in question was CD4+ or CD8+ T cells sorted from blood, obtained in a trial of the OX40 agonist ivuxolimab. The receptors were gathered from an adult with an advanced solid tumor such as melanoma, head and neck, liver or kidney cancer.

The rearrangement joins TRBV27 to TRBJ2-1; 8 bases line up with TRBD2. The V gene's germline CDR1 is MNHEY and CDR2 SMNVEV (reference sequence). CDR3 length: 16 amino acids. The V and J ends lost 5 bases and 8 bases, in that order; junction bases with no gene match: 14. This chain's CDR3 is CASSPRLSGSGYEQFF. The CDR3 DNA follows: TGTGCCAGCAGTCCCCGACTAAGCGGGAGTGGGTATGAGCAGTTCTTC.

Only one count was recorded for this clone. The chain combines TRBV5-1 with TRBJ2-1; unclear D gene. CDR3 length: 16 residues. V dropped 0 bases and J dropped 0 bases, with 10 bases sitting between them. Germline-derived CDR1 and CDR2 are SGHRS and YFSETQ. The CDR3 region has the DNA TGCGCCAGCAGCTTGGCACGGACCCACTCCTACAATGAGCAGTTCTTC. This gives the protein CASSLARTHSYNEQFF.

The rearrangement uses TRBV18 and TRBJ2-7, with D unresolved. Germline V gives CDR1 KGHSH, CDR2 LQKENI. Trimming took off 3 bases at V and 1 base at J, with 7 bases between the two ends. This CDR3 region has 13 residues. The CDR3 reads CASSPDGSYEQYF. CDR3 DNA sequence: TGTGCCAGCTCACCGGACGGATCCTACGAGCAGTACTTC.

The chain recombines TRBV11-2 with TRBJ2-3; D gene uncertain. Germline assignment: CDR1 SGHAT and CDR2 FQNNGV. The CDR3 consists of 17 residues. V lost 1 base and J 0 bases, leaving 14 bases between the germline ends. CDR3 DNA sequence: TGTGCCAGCAGCTTAGTGGGGTCTGTCTATAGCACAGATACGCAGTATTTT. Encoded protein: CASSLVGSVYSTDTQYF.

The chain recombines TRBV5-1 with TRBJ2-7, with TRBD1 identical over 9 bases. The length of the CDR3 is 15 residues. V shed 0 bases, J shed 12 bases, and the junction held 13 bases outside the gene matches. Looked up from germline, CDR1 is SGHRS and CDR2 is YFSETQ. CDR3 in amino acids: CASSLAPGTGTAMYF. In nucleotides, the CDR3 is TGCGCCAGCAGCTTGGCGCCCGGGACAGGGACTGCAATGTACTTC.

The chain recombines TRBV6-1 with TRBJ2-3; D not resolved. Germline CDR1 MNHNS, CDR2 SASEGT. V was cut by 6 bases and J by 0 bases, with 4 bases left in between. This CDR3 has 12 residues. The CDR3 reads CASSDSTDTQYF. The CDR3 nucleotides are TGTGCCAGCAGCGACAGCACAGATACGCAGTATTTT.

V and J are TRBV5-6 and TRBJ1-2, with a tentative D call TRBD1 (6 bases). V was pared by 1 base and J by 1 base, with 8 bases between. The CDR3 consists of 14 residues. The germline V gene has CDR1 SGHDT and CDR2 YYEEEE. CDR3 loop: CASSLTGINYGYTF. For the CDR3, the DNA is TGTGCCAGCAGCTTGACAGGGATTAACTATGGCTACACCTTC.

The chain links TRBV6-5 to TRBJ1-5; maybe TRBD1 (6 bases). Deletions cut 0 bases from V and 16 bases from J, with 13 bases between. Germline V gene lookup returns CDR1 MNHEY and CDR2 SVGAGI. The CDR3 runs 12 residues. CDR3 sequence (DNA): TGTGCCAGCAGTTACTCTCGGGGGGCCCTACATTTT. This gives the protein CASSYSRGALHF.

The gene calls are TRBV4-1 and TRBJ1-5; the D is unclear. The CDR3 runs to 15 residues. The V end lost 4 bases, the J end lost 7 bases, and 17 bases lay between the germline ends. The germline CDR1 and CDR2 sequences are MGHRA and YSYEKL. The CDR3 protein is CASSPGVLTRQPQHF. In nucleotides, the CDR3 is TGCGCCAGCAGCCCCGGGGTCCTCACCAGGCAGCCCCAGCATTTT.

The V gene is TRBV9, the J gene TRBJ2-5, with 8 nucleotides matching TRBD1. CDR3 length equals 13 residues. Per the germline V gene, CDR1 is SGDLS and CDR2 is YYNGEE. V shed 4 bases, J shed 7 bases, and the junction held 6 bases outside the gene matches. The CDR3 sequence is CASSSGQEGTQYF. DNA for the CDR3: TGTGCCAGCAGCTCGGGACAGGAGGGGACCCAGTACTTC.